This T cell receptor beta chain was identified during a study of T cell responses to AZD1222 COVID-19 vaccine. CDR1 and CDR2 (germline): SGDLS, YYNGEE. The ends were cut back, 4 bases at V and 7 bases at J, with 14 bases in the middle. This CDR3 is 13 amino acids long. Assay used: immunoSEQ multiplex PCR; TCRdb lists only in-frame clones, some missing. The data hold about 140,000 clones, with around 90% observed a single time. Study-wide results and limits: CD4 TCRs linked to vaccination spanned spike, dominating at 160-218 and 743-854. None of the repertoires were sampled until the peak T cell response had passed. Rises in breadth and depth of Spike-specific TCRs came after two AZD1222 doses.

Regarding this clone: No antigen is known for it.

The sequencing used peripheral blood, collected 28 days after the second AZD1222 dose. The V and J genes are TRBV9 and TRBJ1-2; no definite D call. The sequence was collected from an adult who received the AZD1222 COVID-19 vaccine. The CDR3 sequence: CASSPRAEAGYTF. The CDR3 nucleotides read TGTGCCAGCAGCCCTAGGGCAGAGGCTGGCTACACCTTC. Based on the CDR3 plus reference TRBV9 and TRBJ1-2, the full variable domain is DSGVTQTPKHLITATGQRVTLRCSPRSGDLSVYWYQQSLDQGLQFLIQYYNGEERAKGNILERFSAQQFPDLHSELNLSSLELGDSALYFCASSPRAEAGYTFGSGTRLTVV.